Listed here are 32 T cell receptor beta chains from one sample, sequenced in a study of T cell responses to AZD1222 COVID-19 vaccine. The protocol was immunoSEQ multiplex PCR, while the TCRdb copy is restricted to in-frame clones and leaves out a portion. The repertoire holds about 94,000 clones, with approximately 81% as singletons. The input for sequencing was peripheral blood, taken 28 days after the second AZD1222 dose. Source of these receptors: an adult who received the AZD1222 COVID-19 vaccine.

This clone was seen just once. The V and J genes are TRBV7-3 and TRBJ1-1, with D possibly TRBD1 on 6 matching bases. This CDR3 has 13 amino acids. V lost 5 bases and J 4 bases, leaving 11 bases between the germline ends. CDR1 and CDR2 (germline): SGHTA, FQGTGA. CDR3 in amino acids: CASSQQGSTEAFF. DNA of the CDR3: TGTGCCAGCAGCCAACAGGGTAGCACTGAAGCTTTCTTT.

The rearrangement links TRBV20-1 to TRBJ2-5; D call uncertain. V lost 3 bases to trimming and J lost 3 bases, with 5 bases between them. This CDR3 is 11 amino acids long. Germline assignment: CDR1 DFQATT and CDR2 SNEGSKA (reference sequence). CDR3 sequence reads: CSASGKETQYF. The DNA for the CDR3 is TGCAGTGCTAGCGGCAAAGAGACCCAGTACTTC.

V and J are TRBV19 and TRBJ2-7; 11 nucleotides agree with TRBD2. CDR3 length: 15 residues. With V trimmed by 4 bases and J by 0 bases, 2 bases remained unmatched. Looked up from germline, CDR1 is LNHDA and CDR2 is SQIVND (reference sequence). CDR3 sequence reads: CASSRLAGSSYEQYF. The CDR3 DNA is TGTGCCAGTAGTAGACTAGCGGGGTCCTCCTACGAGCAGTACTTC.

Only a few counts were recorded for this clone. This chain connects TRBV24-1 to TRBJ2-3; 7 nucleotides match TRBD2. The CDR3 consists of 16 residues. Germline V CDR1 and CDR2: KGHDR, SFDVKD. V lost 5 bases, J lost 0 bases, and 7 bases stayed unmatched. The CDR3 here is CATSAEGGPSTDTQYF. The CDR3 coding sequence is TGTGCCACCAGTGCCGAGGGAGGGCCTAGCACAGATACGCAGTATTTT.

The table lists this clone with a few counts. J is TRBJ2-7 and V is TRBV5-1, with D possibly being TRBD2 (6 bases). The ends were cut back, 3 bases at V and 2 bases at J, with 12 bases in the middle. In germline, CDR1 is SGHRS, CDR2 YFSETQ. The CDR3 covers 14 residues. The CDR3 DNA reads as TGCGCCAGCAGCTGGGAGGTAAAAGCCTACGAGCAGTACTTC. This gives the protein CASSWEVKAYEQYF.

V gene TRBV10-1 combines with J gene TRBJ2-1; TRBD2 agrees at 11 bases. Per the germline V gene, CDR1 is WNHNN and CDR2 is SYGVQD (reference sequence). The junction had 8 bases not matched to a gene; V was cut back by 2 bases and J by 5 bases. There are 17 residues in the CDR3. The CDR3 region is CASSEPTLAGVHNEQFF. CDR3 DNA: TGCGCCAGCAGTGAGCCTACACTAGCGGGAGTTCACAATGAGCAGTTCTTC.

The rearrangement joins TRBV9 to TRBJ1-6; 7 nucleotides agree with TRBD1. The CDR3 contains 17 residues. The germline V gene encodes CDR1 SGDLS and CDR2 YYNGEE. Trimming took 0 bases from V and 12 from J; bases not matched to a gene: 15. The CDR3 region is CASSVATGEPDSRPLHF. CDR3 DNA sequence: TGTGCCAGCAGCGTAGCTACAGGGGAACCGGATTCCCGACCCCTCCACTTT.

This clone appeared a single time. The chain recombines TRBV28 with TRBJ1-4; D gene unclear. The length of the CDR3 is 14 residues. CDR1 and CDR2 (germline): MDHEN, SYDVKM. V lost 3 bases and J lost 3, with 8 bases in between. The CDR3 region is CASSLGDSNEKLFF. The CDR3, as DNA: TGTGCCAGCAGTTTGGGAGATTCTAATGAAAAACTGTTTTTT.

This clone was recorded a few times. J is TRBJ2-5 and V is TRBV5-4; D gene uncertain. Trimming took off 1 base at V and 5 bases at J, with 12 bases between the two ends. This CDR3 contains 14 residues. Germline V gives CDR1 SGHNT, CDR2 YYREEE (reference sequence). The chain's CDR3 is CASSLPRAGETQYF. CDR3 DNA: TGTGCCAGCAGCTTGCCTCGGGCCGGGGAGACCCAGTACTTC.

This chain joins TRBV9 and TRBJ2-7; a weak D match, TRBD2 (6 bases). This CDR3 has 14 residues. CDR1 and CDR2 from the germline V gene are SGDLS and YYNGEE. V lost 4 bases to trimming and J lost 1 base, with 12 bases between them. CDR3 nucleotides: TGTGCCAGCAGCCCTTGGGGGGTTTCCTACGAGCAGTACTTC. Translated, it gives CASSPWGVSYEQYF.

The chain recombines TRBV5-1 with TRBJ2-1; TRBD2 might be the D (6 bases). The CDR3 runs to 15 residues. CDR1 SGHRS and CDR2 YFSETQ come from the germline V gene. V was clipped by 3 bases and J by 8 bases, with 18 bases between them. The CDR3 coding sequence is TGCGCCAGCAGCTGGCTCGGGCGGGGAGGCGATGAGCAGTTCTTC. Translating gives CASSWLGRGGDEQFF.

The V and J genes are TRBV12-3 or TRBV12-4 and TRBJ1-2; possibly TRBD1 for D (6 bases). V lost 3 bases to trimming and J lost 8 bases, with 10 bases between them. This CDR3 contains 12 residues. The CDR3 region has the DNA TGTGCCAGCAGTTTGCAGGGGACGGGCTACACCTTC. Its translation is CASSLQGTGYTF.

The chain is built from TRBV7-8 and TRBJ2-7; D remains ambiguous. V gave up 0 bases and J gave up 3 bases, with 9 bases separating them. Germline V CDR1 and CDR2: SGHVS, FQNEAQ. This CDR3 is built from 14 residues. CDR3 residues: CASSLAAENYEQYF. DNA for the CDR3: TGTGCCAGCAGCTTAGCAGCAGAGAACTACGAGCAGTACTTC.

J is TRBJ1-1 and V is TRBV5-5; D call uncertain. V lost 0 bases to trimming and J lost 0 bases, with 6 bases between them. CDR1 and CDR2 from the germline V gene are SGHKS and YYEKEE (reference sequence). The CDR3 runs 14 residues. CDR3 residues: CASSLGTVNTEAFF. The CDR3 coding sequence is TGTGCCAGCAGCTTGGGGACGGTGAACACTGAAGCTTTCTTT.

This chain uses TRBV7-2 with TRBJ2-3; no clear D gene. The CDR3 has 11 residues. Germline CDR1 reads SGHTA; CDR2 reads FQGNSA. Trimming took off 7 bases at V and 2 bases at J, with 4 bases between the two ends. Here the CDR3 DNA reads TGTGCCAGCACCAACACAGATACGCAGTATTTT. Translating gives CASTNTDTQYF.

CDR3 residues: CASSGPGGGTEAFF. The CDR3 DNA sequence: TGTGCCAGCAGCGGTCCGGGGGGAGGCACTGAAGCTTTCTTT. V gene TRBV7-6 combines with J gene TRBJ1-1, with D possibly being TRBD1 (5 bases). The germline V gene encodes CDR1 SGHVS and CDR2 FNYEAQ. This CDR3 spans 14 amino acids. The V end lost 5 bases, the J end lost 4 bases, and 14 bases lay between the germline ends.

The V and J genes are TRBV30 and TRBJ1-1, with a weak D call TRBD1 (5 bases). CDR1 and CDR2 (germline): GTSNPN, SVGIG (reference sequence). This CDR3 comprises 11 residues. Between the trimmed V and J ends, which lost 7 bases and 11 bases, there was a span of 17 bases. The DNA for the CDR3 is TGTGCCTTTCAGGGTCCAGCCGGGGCTTTCTTT. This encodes CAFQGPAGAFF.

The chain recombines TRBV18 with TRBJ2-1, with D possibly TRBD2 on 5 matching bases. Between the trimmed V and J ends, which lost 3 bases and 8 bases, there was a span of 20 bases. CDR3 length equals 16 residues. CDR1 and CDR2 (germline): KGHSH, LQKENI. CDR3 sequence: CASSPPLATVGDEQFF. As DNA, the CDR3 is TGTGCCAGCTCACCGCCGCTAGCAACGGTCGGGGATGAGCAGTTCTTC. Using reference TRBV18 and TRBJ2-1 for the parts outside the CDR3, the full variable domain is NAGVMQNPRHLVRRRGQEARLRCSPMKGHSHVYWYRQLPEEGLKFMVYLQKENIIDESGMPKERFSAEFPKEGPSILRIQQVVRGDSAAYFCASSPPLATVGDEQFFGPGTRLTVL.

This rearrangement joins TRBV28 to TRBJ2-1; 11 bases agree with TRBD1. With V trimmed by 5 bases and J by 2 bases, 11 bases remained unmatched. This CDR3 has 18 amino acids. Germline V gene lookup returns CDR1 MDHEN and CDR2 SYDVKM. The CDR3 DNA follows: TGTGCCAGCAGTCCTGTGTTCCCGGGACAGGGGGCCTACAATGAGCAGTTCTTC. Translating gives CASSPVFPGQGAYNEQFF. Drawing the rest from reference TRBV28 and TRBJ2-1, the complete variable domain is DVKVTQSSRYLVKRTGEKVFLECVQDMDHENMFWYRQDPGLGLRLIYFSYDVKMKEKGDIPEGYSVSREKKERFSLILESASTNQTSMYLCASSPVFPGQGAYNEQFFGPGTRLTVL.

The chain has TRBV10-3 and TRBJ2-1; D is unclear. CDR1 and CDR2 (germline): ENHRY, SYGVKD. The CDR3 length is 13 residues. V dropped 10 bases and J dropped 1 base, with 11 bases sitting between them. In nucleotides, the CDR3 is TGTGCCACCGGGCTCGCATCCTACAATGAGCAGTTCTTC. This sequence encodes CATGLASYNEQFF.

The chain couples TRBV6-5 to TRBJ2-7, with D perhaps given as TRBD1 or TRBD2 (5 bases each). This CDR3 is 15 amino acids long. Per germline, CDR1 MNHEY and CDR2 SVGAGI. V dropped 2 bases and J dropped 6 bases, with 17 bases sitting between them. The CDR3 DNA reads TGTGCCAGCAGTTACGGGGTAGGGGACGGTCGCGAGCAGTACTTC. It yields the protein CASSYGVGDGREQYF.

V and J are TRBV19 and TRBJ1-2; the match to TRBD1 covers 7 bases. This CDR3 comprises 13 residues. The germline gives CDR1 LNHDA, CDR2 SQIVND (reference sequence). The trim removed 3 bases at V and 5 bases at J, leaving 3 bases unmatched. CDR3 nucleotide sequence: TGTGCCAGTAGTATCAGGACAGGTTATGGCTACACCTTC. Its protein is CASSIRTGYGYTF.

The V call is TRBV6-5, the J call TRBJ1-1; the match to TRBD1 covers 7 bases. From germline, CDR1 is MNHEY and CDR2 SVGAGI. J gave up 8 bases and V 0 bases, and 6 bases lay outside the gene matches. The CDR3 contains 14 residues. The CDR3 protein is CASSYSTGSVEAFF. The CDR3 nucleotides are TGTGCCAGCAGTTACTCGACAGGGTCCGTAGAAGCTTTCTTT.

The CDR3 coding sequence is TGTGCCAGCAGCCGTGTCTTAGATACAGGGAGAGGCAATGAGCAGTTCTTC. Its protein product is CASSRVLDTGRGNEQFF. The genes are TRBV4-2 and TRBJ2-1; a possible D gene is TRBD1 (6 bases). The germline V gene has CDR1 LGHNA and CDR2 YNFKEQ. Trimming stripped 4 bases from V and 6 bases from J, with 22 bases between. The length of the CDR3 is 17 residues.

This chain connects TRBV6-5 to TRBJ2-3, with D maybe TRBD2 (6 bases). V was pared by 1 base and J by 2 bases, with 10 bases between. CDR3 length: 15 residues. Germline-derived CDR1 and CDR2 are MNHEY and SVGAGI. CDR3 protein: CASSYFGGATDTQYF. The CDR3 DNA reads TGTGCCAGCAGTTACTTCGGCGGGGCCACAGATACGCAGTATTTT.

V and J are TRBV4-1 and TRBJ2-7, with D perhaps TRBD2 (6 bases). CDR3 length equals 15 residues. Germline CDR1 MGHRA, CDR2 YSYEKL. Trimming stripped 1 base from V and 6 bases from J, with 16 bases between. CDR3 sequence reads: CASSQGEAGGAEQYF. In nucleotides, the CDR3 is TGCGCCAGCAGCCAAGGAGAAGCGGGTGGGGCCGAGCAGTACTTC.

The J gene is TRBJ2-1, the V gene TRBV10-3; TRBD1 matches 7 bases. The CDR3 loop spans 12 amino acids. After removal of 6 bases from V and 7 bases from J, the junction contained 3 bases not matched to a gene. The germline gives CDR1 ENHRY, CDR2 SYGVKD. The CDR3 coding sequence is TGTGCCATCAGCCTGACAGGGAATGAGCAGTTCTTC. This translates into CAISLTGNEQFF.

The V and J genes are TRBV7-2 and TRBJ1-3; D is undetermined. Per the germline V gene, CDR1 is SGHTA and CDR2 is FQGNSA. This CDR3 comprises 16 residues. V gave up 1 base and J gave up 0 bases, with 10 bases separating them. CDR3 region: CASSLVGGSSGNTIYF. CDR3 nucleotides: TGTGCCAGCAGCTTAGTTGGTGGAAGCTCTGGAAACACCATATATTTT.

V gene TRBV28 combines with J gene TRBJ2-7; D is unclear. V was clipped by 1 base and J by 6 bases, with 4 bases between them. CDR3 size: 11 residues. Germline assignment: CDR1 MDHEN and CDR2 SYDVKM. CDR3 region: CASSLSTEQYF. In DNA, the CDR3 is TGTGCCAGCAGTTTATCGACCGAGCAGTACTTC. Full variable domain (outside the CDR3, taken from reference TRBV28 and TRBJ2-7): DVKVTQSSRYLVKRTGEKVFLECVQDMDHENMFWYRQDPGLGLRLIYFSYDVKMKEKGDIPEGYSVSREKKERFSLILESASTNQTSMYLCASSLSTEQYFGPGTRLTVT.

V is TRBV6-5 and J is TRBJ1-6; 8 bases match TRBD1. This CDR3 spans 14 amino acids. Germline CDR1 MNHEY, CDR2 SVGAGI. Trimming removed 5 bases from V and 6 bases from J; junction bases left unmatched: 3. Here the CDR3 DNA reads TGTGCCAGCAGTACCGGACAGGGTAATTCACCCCTCCACTTT. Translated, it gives CASSTGQGNSPLHF.

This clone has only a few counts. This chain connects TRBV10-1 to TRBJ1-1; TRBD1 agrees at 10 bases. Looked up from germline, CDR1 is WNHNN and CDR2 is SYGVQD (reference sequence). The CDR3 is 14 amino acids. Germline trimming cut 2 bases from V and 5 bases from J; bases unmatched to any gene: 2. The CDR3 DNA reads TGCGCCAGCAGTGAGGGGACAGGGGTTACTGAAGCTTTCTTT. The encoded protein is CASSEGTGVTEAFF.

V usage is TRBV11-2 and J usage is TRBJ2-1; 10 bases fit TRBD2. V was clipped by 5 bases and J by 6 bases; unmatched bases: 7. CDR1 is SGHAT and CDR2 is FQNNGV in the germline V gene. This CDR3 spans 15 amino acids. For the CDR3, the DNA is TGTGCCAGCAGCGGACGGACTAGCGGACCCAATGAGCAGTTCTTC. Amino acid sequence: CASSGRTSGPNEQFF.